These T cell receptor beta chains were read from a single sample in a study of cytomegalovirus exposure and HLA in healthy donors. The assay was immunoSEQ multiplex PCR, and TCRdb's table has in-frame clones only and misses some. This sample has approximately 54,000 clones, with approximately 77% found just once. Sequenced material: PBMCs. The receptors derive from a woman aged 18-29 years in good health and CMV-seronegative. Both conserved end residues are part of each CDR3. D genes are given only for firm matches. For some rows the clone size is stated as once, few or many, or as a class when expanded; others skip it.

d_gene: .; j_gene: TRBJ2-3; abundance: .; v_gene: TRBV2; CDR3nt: TGTGCCAGAGCAGGGGTAGGAGATACGCAGTATTTT; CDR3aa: CARAGVGDTQYF
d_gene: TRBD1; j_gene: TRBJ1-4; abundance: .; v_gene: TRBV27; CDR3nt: TGTGCCAGCAGTTTTGTCCCGGACAGGGGGCGTGAAAAACTGTTTTTT; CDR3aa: CASSFVPDRGREKLFF
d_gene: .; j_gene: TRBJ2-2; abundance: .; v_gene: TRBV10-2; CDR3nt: TGCGCCAGCAAGGCGGCGAGCACCGGGGAGCTGTTTTTT; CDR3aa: CASKAASTGELFF
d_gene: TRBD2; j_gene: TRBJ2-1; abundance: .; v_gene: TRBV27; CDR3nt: TGTGCCAGCAGTTTTGGGACTAGCGGGAGGTCGGAGCAGTTCTTC; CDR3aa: CASSFGTSGRSEQFF
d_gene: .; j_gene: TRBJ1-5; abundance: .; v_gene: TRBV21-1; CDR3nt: TGTGCCAGCAGCAAAAGTAAGAGGCCCCAGCATTTT; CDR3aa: CASSKSKRPQHF
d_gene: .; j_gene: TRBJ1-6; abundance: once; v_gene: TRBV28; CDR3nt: TGTGCCAGCACCCGGACAGCAGCTATAATGGATAATGGACCCCTCCACTTT; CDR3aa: CASTRTAAIMDNGPLHF
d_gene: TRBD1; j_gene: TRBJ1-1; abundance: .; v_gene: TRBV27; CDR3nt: TGTGCCAGCAGTGGGACAGCCCCTGAAGCTTTCTTT; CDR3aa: CASSGTAPEAFF
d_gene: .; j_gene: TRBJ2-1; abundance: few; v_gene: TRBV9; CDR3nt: TGTGCCAGCAGCGGAAACTTGCTCACTGAGCAGTTCTTC; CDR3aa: CASSGNLLTEQFF
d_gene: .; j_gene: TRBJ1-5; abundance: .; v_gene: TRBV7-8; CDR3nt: TGTGCCAGCAGCTTATTGGGGCAGGGAAGCAATCAGCCCCAGCATTTT; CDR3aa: CASSLLGQGSNQPQHF
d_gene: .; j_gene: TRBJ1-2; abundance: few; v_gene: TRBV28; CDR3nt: TGTGCCAGCCGAACAGGGAACTATGGCTACACCTTC; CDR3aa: CASRTGNYGYTF
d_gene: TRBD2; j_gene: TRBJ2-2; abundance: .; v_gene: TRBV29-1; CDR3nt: TGCAGCGCTGACGGACTAGCGGGAGGGCTAGCCGGGGAGCTGTTTTTT; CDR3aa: CSADGLAGGLAGELFF
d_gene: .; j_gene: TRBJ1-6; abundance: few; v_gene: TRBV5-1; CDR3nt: TGCGCCAGCAGCTTGGCCGGAATTCAGGTCCAGGATTCACCCCTCCACTTT; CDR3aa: CASSLAGIQVQDSPLHF
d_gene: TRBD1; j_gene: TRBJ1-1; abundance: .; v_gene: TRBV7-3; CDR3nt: TGTGCCAGCAGCGCCAGACAGGGTCGGGACACTGAAGCTTTCTTT; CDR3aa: CASSARQGRDTEAFF
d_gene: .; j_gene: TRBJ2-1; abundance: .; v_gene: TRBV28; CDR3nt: TGTGCCAGCAGTCTAGACAGGAGGTTTGAGCAGTTCTTC; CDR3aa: CASSLDRRFEQFF
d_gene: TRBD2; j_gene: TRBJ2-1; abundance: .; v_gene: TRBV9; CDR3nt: TGTGCCAGCAGCACTGGACTAGCGGGAGAGGGCAATGAGCAGTTCTTC; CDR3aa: CASSTGLAGEGNEQFF
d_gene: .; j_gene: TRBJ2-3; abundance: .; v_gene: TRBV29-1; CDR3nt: TGCAGCGCCTCCGAGGCCCAGCGGCAGTATTTT; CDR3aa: CSASEAQRQYF
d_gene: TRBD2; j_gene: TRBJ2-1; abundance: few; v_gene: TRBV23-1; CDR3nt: TGCGCCAGCAGTGAAGGACTAGCGGGAGGGCCCGATTACAATGAGCAGTTCTTC; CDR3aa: CASSEGLAGGPDYNEQFF
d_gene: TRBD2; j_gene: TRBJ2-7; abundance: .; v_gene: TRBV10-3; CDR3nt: TGTGCCATCAGCCGGGGGGACGAGCAGTACTTC; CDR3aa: CAISRGDEQYF